This TCR beta chain is drawn from a study of T cell responses to AZD1222 COVID-19 vaccine (dated by TCRdb to about 2021). Background for the entire study: Because spike-specific TCR depth and breadth did not differ between the two schedules, AZD1222 recipients who got a second dose at roughly 4 weeks were pooled with those who got a second dose at roughly 12 weeks. TCR sequencing covered some 250 trial participants: 207 given two doses of AZD1222 and around 25 given two doses of MenACWY control vaccine. Enrollment into the trials was organized by age into subgroups of 18-55, 56-69 and 70-plus years, and those subgroups contained about 150, 27 and 61 TCR-sequenced participants, respectively. Study-wide conclusions, independent of this receptor: The 56-69-year group was small, and its depth increase did not reach significance, likely because of low power. After two AZD1222 doses, spike-specific TCR breadth and depth were significantly higher than at day 0 and than in MenACWY recipients. No day 14 peak-response samples were available, so repertoires were characterized only after the peak T cell response. Only five to seven AZD1222 recipients were SARS-CoV-2 seropositive at baseline, limiting conclusions about previously exposed vaccinees. Participants were mostly white British and included more females than males, and it was suggested by the authors that clonal diversity may have been underestimated. CD4 TCRs associated with the vaccine covered the entire spike protein, and the dominant responses were in regions 160-218 and 743-854. Reportedly, close to half of the unique spike-specific TCRs recognized epitopes lying outside the regions that are mutated in the B.1.351 and B.1.1.7 variants.

With regard to this clone: Its antigen remains unidentified. No qualities accompany the bases; no much larger clone lies one base away.

The CDR3 measures 16 amino acids from cysteine to phenylalanine. Only the CDR3 part of the read is kept: 48 bases, read in frame from the first base. Sequences SGHTA (CDR1) and FQGNSA (CDR2) are obtained from the germline V gene. V has 0 bases trimmed and J has 3 bases trimmed; junction bases matching no gene number 5. The CDR3 regions of human TCRbeta chains were analyzed by immunosequencing. As for the original processing: Repertoire TCRs were matched against a reference library of SARS-CoV-2-specific TCRs generated with the MIRA antigen-specificity platform. Breadth was defined as the fraction of unique TCRs that were SARS-CoV-2-associated, and depth was defined as the fraction of total T cells that were SARS-CoV-2-associated. Using the MIRA data, each spike-specific TCR was assigned both to the spike region to which the TCR was reactive and to a CD4 or CD8 class. Log10-transformed breadth and depth values were compared by one-way ANOVA with Sidak's multiple comparisons tests. Here the immuneACCESS table is served through TCRdb, limited to in-frame sequences with V and J called. Missing clones are a known gap in these copies; in checked studies unresolved V genes cover under half, and the rest lacks a known reason. V, J and clone size derive from that table, while D and trimming were established from the DNA sequence. This sample comprises 90,000 to 150,000 clones, roughly 84% of them detected only once. The top ten hold roughly 1.2% of the sample.

The time point label on this specimen signifies: baseline before first vaccination. Vaccinee samples came from UK trials COV001 and COV002, including a single-blind randomized controlled phase 2/3 trial of AZD1222 (ChAdOx1 nCoV-19) in healthy adults. For TCRbeta chain sequencing, PBMC samples were collected from trial participants at day 0 and at day 28 after the second dose. The sequence was collected from an adult in good health. The V and J genes are TRBV7-2 and TRBJ1-5, and TRBD1 matches 7 of the central bases. Sequencing used peripheral blood, obtained on day 0 of AZD1222 vaccination. The CDR3 region reads CASSLAPTGNNQPQHF. The DNA reads as follows: TGTGCCAGCAGCTTAGCCCCGACAGGGAACAATCAGCCCCAGCATTTT. Where the CDR3 stops, the reference TRBV7-2 and TRBJ1-5 genes take over; the full variable domain is GAGVSQSPSNKVTEKGKDVELRCDPISGHTALYWYRQSLGQGLEFLIYFQGNSAPDKSGLPSDRFSAERTGGSVSTLTIQRTQQEDSAVYLCASSLAPTGNNQPQHFGDGTRLSIL.